This T cell receptor beta chain was retrieved from a study of blood T cell repertoires in COVID-19. Study-wide background: Samples of COVID-19 (acute and convalescent) were obtained from the United States, Italy and Spain. In each case, the material was cDNA or gDNA derived from T cells, B-cell-depleted T cells, or PBMCs.

The germline V gene encodes CDR1 SGHRS and CDR2 YFSETQ. This CDR3 contains 14 residues. The V end was cut by 0 bases, the J end by 8 bases, with 12 bases between. Original analysis: The assay estimated nucleated cells by amplifying reference gene primers. Sequenced by immunoSEQ multiplex PCR; TCRdb stores in-frame clones only, minus some. That table is the source of V, J and clone size, and D and trimming were worked out from the DNA. The sample has 250,000 to 350,000 clones; around 89% are singletons. This clone was found once. This clonotype originated in a woman aged 55-70 years with acute or convalescent COVID-19. The sample consisted of peripheral blood. This rearrangement joins TRBV5-1 to TRBJ2-1; D not resolved. CDR3 protein: CASSLVTLGYEQFF. CDR3 nucleotide sequence: TGCGCCAGCAGCTTGGTGACGCTCGGGTATGAGCAGTTCTTC.